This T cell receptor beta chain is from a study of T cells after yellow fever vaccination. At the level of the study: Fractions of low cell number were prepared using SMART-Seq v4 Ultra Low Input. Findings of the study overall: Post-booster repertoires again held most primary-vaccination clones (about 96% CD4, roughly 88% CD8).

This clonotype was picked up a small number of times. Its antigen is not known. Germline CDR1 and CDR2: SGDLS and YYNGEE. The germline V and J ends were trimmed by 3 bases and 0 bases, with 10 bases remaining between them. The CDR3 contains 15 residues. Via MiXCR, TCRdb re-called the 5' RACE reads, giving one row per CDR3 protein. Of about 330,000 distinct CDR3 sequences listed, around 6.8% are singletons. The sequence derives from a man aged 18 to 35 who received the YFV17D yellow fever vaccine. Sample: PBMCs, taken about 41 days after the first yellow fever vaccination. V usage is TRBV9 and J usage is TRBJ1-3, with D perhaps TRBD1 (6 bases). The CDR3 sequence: CASSDTGSSGNTIYF. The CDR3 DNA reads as TGTGCCAGCAGCGACACAGGGAGCTCTGGAAACACCATATATTTT. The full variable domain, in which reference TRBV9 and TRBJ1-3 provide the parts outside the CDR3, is DSGVTQTPKHLITATGQRVTLRCSPRSGDLSVYWYQQSLDQGLQFLIQYYNGEERAKGNILERFSAQQFPDLHSELNLSSLELGDSALYFCASSDTGSSGNTIYFGEGSWLTVV.